Shown below are 8 T cell receptor beta chains from a single sample sequenced in a study of neurological immune-mediated disorders. TCRdb re-called the 5' RACE reads with MiXCR, one entry per CDR3 protein. The data show tens of thousands of distinct CDR3 sequences, about 7% seen once. Sequences were obtained from PBMCs. The receptors shown here come from a woman in her forties in good health.

At least ten counts were recorded for this clonotype. The chain carries TRBV20-1 and TRBJ2-2; 8 positions match TRBD2. The CDR3 covers 14 residues. The trim removed 0 bases at V and 6 bases at J, leaving 3 bases unmatched. Germline loops: CDR1 DFQATT, CDR2 SNEGSKA (reference sequence). The CDR3 DNA sequence: TGCAGTGCTAGAGAGGGACTAGGGGCCGGGGAGCTGTTTTTT. It specifies CSAREGLGAGELFF.

By proportion, this clonotype is medium-sized. The chain carries TRBV3-1 and TRBJ1-5; D not certain. In germline, CDR1 is LGHDT, CDR2 YNNKEL (reference sequence). The CDR3 covers 12 residues. V lost 1 base, J lost 6 bases, and 4 bases lay in between. The chain's CDR3 is CASSQVGQPQHF. For the CDR3, the DNA is TGTGCCAGCAGCCAAGTTGGTCAGCCCCAGCATTTT.

The sample holds many counts of this clonotype. The chain has TRBV12-3 or TRBV12-4 and TRBJ1-3; TRBD1 might be the D (6 bases). The germline V and J ends were trimmed by 2 bases and 4 bases, with 12 bases remaining between them. This CDR3 region has 15 residues. The CDR3, as DNA: TGTGCCAGCAGTTTAACAGGGAAGGCGGGAAACACCATATATTTT. Translating gives CASSLTGKAGNTIYF.

This clonotype was observed many times. The chain couples TRBV12-3 or TRBV12-4 to TRBJ1-5; 7 nucleotides agree with TRBD1. The ends lost 3 bases at V and 4 bases at J; junction bases unmatched: 3. The CDR3 spans 14 residues. The DNA of the CDR3 is TGTGCCAGCAGTTTCCCGACAGGGAATCAGCCCCAGCATTTT. Its translation: CASSFPTGNQPQHF.

At least ten counts were recorded for this clonotype. The genes are TRBV28 and TRBJ2-1; D ambiguous. V lost 3 bases and J lost 7, with 10 bases in between. This CDR3 spans 13 amino acids. CDR1 MDHEN and CDR2 SYDVKM come from the germline V gene. CDR3 sequence: CASSFIGQNEQFF. The CDR3 coding sequence is TGTGCCAGCAGTTTCATCGGGCAGAATGAGCAGTTCTTC.

This clonotype showed up many times. The J gene is TRBJ2-1, the V gene TRBV7-2; D is undetermined. The CDR3 is 11 residues long. Between the trimmed V and J ends, which lost 5 bases and 11 bases, there was a span of 10 bases. CDR1 and CDR2 (germline): SGHTA, FQGNSA. CDR3 DNA: TGTGCCAGCAGCGTCCTAGGGAAGCAGTTCTTC. Its translation is CASSVLGKQFF.

In its sample, this clonotype was seen many times. The chain employs TRBV9 and TRBJ2-1; D not certain. The CDR3 is made up of 13 amino acids. Germline assignment: CDR1 SGDLS and CDR2 YYNGEE. Trimming left V 0 bases short and J 8 bases short, with 9 bases between. The CDR3 nucleotides read TGTGCCAGCAGCGTAGAAATCGGCGATGAGCAGTTCTTC. Translating it yields CASSVEIGDEQFF.

This clonotype was detected many times. The gene calls are TRBV9 and TRBJ1-1, with D uncertain. The germline CDR1 and CDR2 sequences are SGDLS and YYNGEE. The CDR3 has 13 residues. V lost 1 base to trimming and J lost 4 bases, with 8 bases between them. The CDR3 region has the DNA TGTGCCAGCAGCGTACTTTCGGGCACTGAAGCTTTCTTT. Residues: CASSVLSGTEAFF.